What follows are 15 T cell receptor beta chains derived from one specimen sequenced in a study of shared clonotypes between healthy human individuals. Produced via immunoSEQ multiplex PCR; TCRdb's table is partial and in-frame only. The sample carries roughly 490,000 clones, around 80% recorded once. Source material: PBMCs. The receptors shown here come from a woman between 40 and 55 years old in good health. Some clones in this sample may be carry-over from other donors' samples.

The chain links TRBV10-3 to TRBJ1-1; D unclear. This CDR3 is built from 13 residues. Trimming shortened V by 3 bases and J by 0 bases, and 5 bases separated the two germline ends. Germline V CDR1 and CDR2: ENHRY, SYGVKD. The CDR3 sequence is CAISDRMNTEAFF. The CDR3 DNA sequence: TGTGCCATCAGTGACAGGATGAACACTGAAGCTTTCTTT.

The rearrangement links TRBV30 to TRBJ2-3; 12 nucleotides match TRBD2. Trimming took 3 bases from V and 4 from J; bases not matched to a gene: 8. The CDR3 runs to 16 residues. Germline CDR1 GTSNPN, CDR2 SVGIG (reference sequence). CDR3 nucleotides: TGTGCCTGGAGGAGACTAGCGGGAGTGGGGTCAGATACGCAGTATTTT. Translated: CAWRRLAGVGSDTQYF.

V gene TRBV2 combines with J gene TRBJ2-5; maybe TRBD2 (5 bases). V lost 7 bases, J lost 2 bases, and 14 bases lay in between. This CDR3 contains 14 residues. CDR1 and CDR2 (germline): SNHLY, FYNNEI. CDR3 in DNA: TGTGCCAGCAAGGGAGCATGGGGTCAAGAGACCCAGTACTTC. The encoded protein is CASKGAWGQETQYF.

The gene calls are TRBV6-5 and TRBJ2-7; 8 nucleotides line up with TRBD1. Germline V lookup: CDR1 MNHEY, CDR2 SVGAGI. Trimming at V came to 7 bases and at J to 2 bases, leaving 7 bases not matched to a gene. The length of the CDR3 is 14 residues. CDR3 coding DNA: TGTGCCAGCAACAACCGGGACAGGACCTACGAGCAGTACTTC. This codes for CASNNRDRTYEQYF.

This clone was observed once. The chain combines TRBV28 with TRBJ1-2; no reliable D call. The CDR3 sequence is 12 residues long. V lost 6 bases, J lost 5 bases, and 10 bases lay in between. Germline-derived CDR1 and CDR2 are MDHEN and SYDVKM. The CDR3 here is CASRPDGYGYTF. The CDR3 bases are TGTGCCAGCAGGCCAGACGGATATGGCTACACCTTC.

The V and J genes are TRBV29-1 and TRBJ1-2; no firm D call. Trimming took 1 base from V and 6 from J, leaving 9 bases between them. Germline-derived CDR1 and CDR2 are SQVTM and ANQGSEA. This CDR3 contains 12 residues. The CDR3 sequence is CSVEGGDHGYTF. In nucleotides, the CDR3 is TGCAGCGTTGAAGGAGGCGACCATGGCTACACCTTC.

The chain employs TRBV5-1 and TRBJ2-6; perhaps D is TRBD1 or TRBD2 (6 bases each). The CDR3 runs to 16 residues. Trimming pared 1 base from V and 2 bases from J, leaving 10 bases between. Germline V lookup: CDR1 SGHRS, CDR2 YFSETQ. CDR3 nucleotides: TGCGCCAGCAGCTTGTCCGGGGGCGCTGGGGCCAACGTCCTGACTTTC. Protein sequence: CASSLSGGAGANVLTF.

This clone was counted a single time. The CDR3 protein is CASSMSGTSGIYEQYF. CDR3 DNA: TGTGCCAGTAGTATGTCCGGGACTAGCGGGATATACGAGCAGTACTTC. V is TRBV19 and J is TRBJ2-7, with TRBD2 identical over 13 bases. V was pared by 3 bases and J by 4 bases, with 6 bases of the junction left unmatched. The CDR3 has 16 amino acids. The germline V gene encodes CDR1 LNHDA and CDR2 SQIVND (reference sequence).

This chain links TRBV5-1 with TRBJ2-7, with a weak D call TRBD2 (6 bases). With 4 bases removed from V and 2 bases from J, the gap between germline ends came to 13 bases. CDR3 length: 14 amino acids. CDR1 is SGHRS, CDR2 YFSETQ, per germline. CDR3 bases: TGCGCCAGCAGCCAGAGGACTACCGCCTACGAGCAGTACTTC. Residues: CASSQRTTAYEQYF.

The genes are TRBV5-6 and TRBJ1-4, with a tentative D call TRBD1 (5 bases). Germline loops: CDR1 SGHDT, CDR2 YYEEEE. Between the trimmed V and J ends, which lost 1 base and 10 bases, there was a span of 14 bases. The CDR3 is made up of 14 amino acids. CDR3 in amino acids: CASSLPGQQGKLFF. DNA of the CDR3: TGTGCCAGCAGCTTGCCCGGTCAGCAGGGAAAACTGTTTTTT.

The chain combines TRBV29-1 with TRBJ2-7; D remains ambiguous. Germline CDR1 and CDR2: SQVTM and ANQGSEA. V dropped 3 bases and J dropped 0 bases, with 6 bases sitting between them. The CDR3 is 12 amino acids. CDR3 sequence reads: CSVEQSSYEQYF. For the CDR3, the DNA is TGCAGCGTTGAGCAGAGCTCCTACGAGCAGTACTTC.

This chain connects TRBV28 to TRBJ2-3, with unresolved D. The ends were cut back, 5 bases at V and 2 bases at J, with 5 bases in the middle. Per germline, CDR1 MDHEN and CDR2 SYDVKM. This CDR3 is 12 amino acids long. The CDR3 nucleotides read TGTGCCAGCAGTCTTTACACAGATACGCAGTATTTT. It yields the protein CASSLYTDTQYF. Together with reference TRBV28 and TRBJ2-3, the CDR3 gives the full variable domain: DVKVTQSSRYLVKRTGEKVFLECVQDMDHENMFWYRQDPGLGLRLIYFSYDVKMKEKGDIPEGYSVSREKKERFSLILESASTNQTSMYLCASSLYTDTQYFGPGTRLTVL.

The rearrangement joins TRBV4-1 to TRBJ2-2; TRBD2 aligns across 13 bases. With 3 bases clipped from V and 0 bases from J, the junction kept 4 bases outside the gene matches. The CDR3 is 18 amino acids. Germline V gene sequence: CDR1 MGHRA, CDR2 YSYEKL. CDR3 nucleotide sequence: TGCGCCAGCAGCCACCTGGGACTAGCGGGAACGAACACCGGGGAGCTGTTTTTT. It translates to CASSHLGLAGTNTGELFF.

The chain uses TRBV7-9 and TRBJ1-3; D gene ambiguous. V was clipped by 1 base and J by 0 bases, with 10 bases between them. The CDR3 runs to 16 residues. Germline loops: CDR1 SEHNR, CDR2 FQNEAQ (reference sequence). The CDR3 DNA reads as TGTGCCAGCAGCTTAGAGAAGGGCCACTCTGGAAACACCATATATTTT. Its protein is CASSLEKGHSGNTIYF.

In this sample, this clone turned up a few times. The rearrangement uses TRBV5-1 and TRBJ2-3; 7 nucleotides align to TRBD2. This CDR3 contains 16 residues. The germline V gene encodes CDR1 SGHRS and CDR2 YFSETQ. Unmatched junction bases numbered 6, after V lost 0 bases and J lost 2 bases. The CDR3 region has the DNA TGCGCCAGCAGCTTGGTTGGGGGGAGGGCCACAGATACGCAGTATTTT. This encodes CASSLVGGRATDTQYF.